One and the same sample provided the 20 T cell receptor beta chains below, sequenced in a study of graft-versus-host responses after intestinal transplantation (dated by TCRdb to the early 2020s). The meaning of the sample's time point label: cells obtained before transplantation from donor or recipient. For these receptors, no antigen is known. Library preparation employed the immunoSEQ multiplex PCR assay. TCRdb retrieved this table from immuneACCESS and kept in-frame rearrangements only. Not all clones are present; in checked studies, unresolved V genes account for under half, and no reason is known for the remainder. The sample table lists around 64,000 clones, around 93% of them with a count of one. About 0.41% of the sample goes to the ten largest clones. Sequencing used unstimulated CD4+ T cells sorted from spleen or lymph node cells, obtained before transplant. These TCRs come from a human donor who was the organ donor for an intestinal transplant.

V is TRBV6-5 and J is TRBJ1-2; D remains unclear. Germline loops: CDR1 MNHEY, CDR2 SVGAGI. The CDR3 length is 11 residues. V was clipped by 4 bases and J by 6 bases, with 6 bases between them. This chain's CDR3 is CASSWGDGYTF. For the CDR3, the DNA is TGTGCCAGCAGTTGGGGTGATGGCTACACCTTC.

J is TRBJ1-2 and V is TRBV6-5; TRBD1 might be the D (5 bases). With 0 bases removed from V and 6 bases from J, the gap between germline ends came to 11 bases. The CDR3 has 14 residues. Germline CDR1 and CDR2: MNHEY and SVGAGI. The CDR3, as DNA: TGTGCCAGCAGTTACTCGGGCAGGGACCATGGCTACACCTTC. Its translation is CASSYSGRDHGYTF.

J is TRBJ2-3 and V is TRBV7-2; maybe TRBD2 (6 bases). Looked up from germline, CDR1 is SGHTA and CDR2 is FQGNSA. The length of the CDR3 is 14 residues. Trimming left V 8 bases short and J 8 bases short, with 20 bases between. The CDR3 region has the DNA TGTGCCAGCTGCCCACGCCCCTCAGCGGGTACGCAGTATTTT. It codes for CASCPRPSAGTQYF. The entire variable domain, with the rest obtained from reference TRBV7-2 and TRBJ2-3, is as follows: GAGVSQSPSNKVTEKGKDVELRCDPISGHTALYWYRQSLGQGLEFLIYFQGNSAPDKSGLPSDRFSAERTGGSVSTLTIQRTQQEDSAVYLCASCPRPSAGTQYFGPGTRLTVL.

J is TRBJ2-3 and V is TRBV18; TRBD2 matches 9 bases. The germline gives CDR1 KGHSH, CDR2 LQKENI. The CDR3 length is 16 residues. The V gene end was trimmed by 3 bases and the J gene end by 1 base; junction bases not matched to a gene: 5. The CDR3 DNA reads as TGTGCCAGCTCACCTCGGACTAGCGTGGGCACAGATACGCAGTATTTT. As protein: CASSPRTSVGTDTQYF.

V and J are TRBV4-2 and TRBJ2-1; 15 nucleotides agree with TRBD2. V dropped 1 base and J dropped 8; count of bases not matched to a gene: 3. This CDR3 contains 16 residues. CDR1 is LGHNA and CDR2 is YNFKEQ in the germline V gene. Here the CDR3 DNA reads TGTGCCAGCAGCCAAGGGACTAGCGGGGGGGCGGATGAGCAGTTCTTC. This gives the protein CASSQGTSGGADEQFF.

This clone was counted once. Since no conserved phenylalanine or tryptophan closes the CDR3, a read error is the likely cause. It is unclear where the CDR3 begins or ends on the DNA, so no DNA is shown, and the CDR3 is as TCRdb lists it. J is TRBJ1-2 and V is TRBV4-3. With termini counted, the CDR3 has 10 amino acids. CDR1 is LGHNA, CDR2 YSLEER, per germline. The CDR3 protein is CASSQGDAQG.

The chain joins TRBV2 to TRBJ1-5, with D possibly matching TRBD1 (5 bases). The CDR3 length is 13 residues. Trimming cost V 4 bases and J 3 bases, with 7 bases left between them. The germline V gene encodes CDR1 SNHLY and CDR2 FYNNEI. The CDR3 reads CASSGQINQPQHF. As DNA, the CDR3 is TGTGCCAGCAGTGGACAGATCAATCAGCCCCAGCATTTT.

The chain uses TRBV6-1 and TRBJ2-5; TRBD1 matches 8 bases. The V segment lost 4 bases and the J segment 6 bases; nucleotides outside the gene matches: 7. CDR1 is MNHNS, CDR2 SASEGT, per germline. CDR3 length: 14 amino acids. For the CDR3, the DNA is TGTGCCAGCAGTGGGGTCAGGGGGCAACAGACCCAGTACTTC. Its protein product is CASSGVRGQQTQYF.

The chain has TRBV5-1 and TRBJ2-5, with D uncertain. The germline V gene has CDR1 SGHRS and CDR2 YFSETQ. V lost 5 bases and J lost 1, with 9 bases in between. The CDR3 length is 13 residues. CDR3 in amino acids: CASRDSFQETQYF. CDR3 nucleotide sequence: TGCGCCAGCAGAGATAGCTTCCAAGAGACCCAGTACTTC.

The chain employs TRBV6-5 and TRBJ2-5; no clear D gene. Germline CDR1 reads MNHEY; CDR2 reads SVGAGI. The CDR3 loop spans 13 amino acids. V was clipped by 5 bases and J by 0 bases, with 7 bases between them. The CDR3 protein is CASSITDQETQYF. CDR3 nucleotides: TGTGCCAGCAGTATAACAGACCAAGAGACCCAGTACTTC.

In this sample, this clone turned up once. The chain employs TRBV27 and TRBJ2-7, with D perhaps matching TRBD1 (6 bases). V was clipped by 3 bases and J by 6 bases, with 21 bases between them. Germline loops: CDR1 MNHEY, CDR2 SMNVEV (reference sequence). CDR3 length equals 16 residues. CDR3 loop: CASSFSQGLSTAEQYF. The CDR3 coding sequence is TGTGCCAGCAGTTTCTCCCAGGGGCTGAGCACCGCCGAGCAGTACTTC.

V usage is TRBV20-1 and J usage is TRBJ2-3; D is unclear. CDR1 is DFQATT, CDR2 SNEGSKA, per germline (reference sequence). Between the trimmed V and J ends, which lost 3 bases and 6 bases, there was a span of 7 bases. CDR3 length equals 11 residues. The chain's CDR3 is CSASVEDTQYF. The CDR3 DNA follows: TGCAGTGCTAGCGTGGAGGATACGCAGTATTTT.

The chain carries TRBV13 and TRBJ2-2; D remains unclear. Per the germline V gene, CDR1 is PRHDT and CDR2 is FYEKMQ (reference sequence). The V gene lost 8 bases and the J gene lost 0 bases, with 10 bases spanning the gap. The CDR3 length is 14 residues. The CDR3: CASDRHPNTGELFF. Here the CDR3 DNA reads TGTGCCAGCGATCGACACCCGAACACCGGGGAGCTGTTTTTT.

The chain is built from TRBV18 and TRBJ1-1, with D tentatively TRBD1 (6 bases). The ends were cut back, 4 bases at V and 1 base at J, with 10 bases in the middle. Germline V gene data show CDR1 as KGHSH and CDR2 as LQKENI. The CDR3 has 14 amino acids. The CDR3 loop is CASSLGGKNTEAFF. CDR3 sequence (DNA): TGTGCCAGCTCACTTGGGGGCAAGAACACTGAAGCTTTCTTT.

The chain is built from TRBV2 and TRBJ2-5; D is possibly TRBD1 (5 bases). CDR1 is SNHLY, CDR2 FYNNEI, per germline. The CDR3 has 10 residues. V lost 9 bases to trimming and J lost 5 bases, with 7 bases between them. CDR3 protein: CASKGETQYF. The CDR3 DNA follows: TGTGCCAGTAAGGGGGAGACCCAGTACTTC.

The chain carries TRBV7-2 and TRBJ2-7; D remains unclear. CDR3 length: 12 residues. The V gene's germline CDR1 is SGHTA and CDR2 FQGNSA. V lost 6 bases to trimming and J lost 6 bases, with 12 bases between them. The CDR3 here is CASSFIGLEQYF. The CDR3 coding sequence is TGTGCCAGCAGTTTTATCGGGCTCGAGCAGTACTTC.

The chain uses TRBV15 and TRBJ1-4; the D is unclear. The CDR3 runs 15 residues. Germline assignment: CDR1 LNHNV and CDR2 YYDKDF (reference sequence). The V end was cut by 2 bases, the J end by 0 bases, with 7 bases between. CDR3 region: CATSRPRPTNEKLFF. DNA for the CDR3: TGTGCCACCAGCAGACCGCGGCCAACTAATGAAAAACTGTTTTTT.

The chain is built from TRBV5-5 and TRBJ1-6; maybe TRBD1 (6 bases). Germline values: CDR1 SGHKS, CDR2 YYEKEE (reference sequence). Trimming removed 4 bases at V and 9 bases at J, with 20 bases between. The CDR3 length is 16 residues. The CDR3 spells CASSERTGTRGSPLHF. The CDR3 coding sequence is TGTGCCAGCAGCGAGCGAACCGGGACCAGGGGTTCACCCCTCCACTTT.

This clone has just a few counts. J is TRBJ1-3 and V is TRBV10-3; D ambiguous. V was cut by 4 bases and J by 2 bases, with 15 bases left in between. CDR1 is ENHRY and CDR2 is SYGVKD in the germline V gene. The CDR3 is made up of 16 amino acids. CDR3 sequence reads: CAISGNPGDPGNTIYF. The CDR3 nucleotides read TGTGCCATCAGTGGTAACCCAGGTGACCCTGGAAACACCATATATTTT.

The V call is TRBV7-9, the J call TRBJ2-2; D may be TRBD1 (6 bases). The length of the CDR3 is 15 residues. In germline, CDR1 is SEHNR, CDR2 FQNEAQ (reference sequence). V was shortened by 0 bases and J by 6 bases, with 11 bases between the two germline ends. The CDR3 region is CASSLAGARAGELFF. CDR3 sequence (DNA): TGTGCCAGCAGCTTAGCGGGGGCAAGGGCCGGGGAGCTGTTTTTT.